This entry describes one T cell receptor (beta chain). The sample belongs to a study of T-cell memory formation after mild COVID-19. One entry per CDR3 protein, called by TCRdb with MiXCR from the 5' RACE reads. Here the sample spans about 250,000 distinct CDR3 sequences, 18% being singletons. The germline V and J ends were trimmed by 0 bases and 5 bases, with 17 bases remaining between them. This CDR3 contains 15 residues. Germline V lookup: CDR1 DFQATT, CDR2 SNEGSKA (reference sequence). Specimen: PBMCs or a T cell subset sorted from them (not recorded which). The chain couples TRBV20-1 to TRBJ2-7; D possibly uses TRBD1 or TRBD2 (6 bases each). The TCR originated in a man between 18 and 29 years old who had mild COVID-19 (a few samples of this study predate the infection). Cell type and time point are not known. CDR3 nucleotides: TGCAGTGCTAGAGATGGCTGGGGGGCAGGCAACGAGCAGTACTTC. Its translation: CSARDGWGAGNEQYF.